Here is one T cell receptor beta chain with its context. What it recognizes is unknown. The sample originates from a study of blood T cells in healthy people across ages. Regarding the study as a whole: In the absence of known donor CMV status, changes in expanded clonotypes were possibly confounded.

Germline assignment: CDR1 MNHEY and CDR2 SMNVEV (reference sequence). The CDR3 contains 15 residues. Trimming left V 5 bases short and J 10 bases short, with 18 bases between. Then a second PCR, running about 7 to 11 cycles, was carried out with a sample-barcoded 5' primer and a J-beta primer mix. Per sample, CDR3-containing paired-end reads numbered at least 2.5 million. TCRdb re-called the 5' RACE reads with MiXCR, one entry per CDR3 protein. The sample records about 1.8 million distinct CDR3 sequences, around 48% being singletons. This chain joins TRBV27 and TRBJ1-6; D call uncertain. This receptor was obtained from a woman in her forties in good health. Sequencing was performed on blood. CDR3 bases: TGTGCCAGCAGTCAAACGGAGGAGGGTTGGTCACCCCTCCACTTT. Its translation: CASSQTEEGWSPLHF.